The 22 T cell receptor beta chains below were found in one sample sequenced in a study (dated by TCRdb to the mid-2010s). The library was obtained by 5' RACE. The sequencer listed for this sample is Illumina MiSeq. The raw public data were reprocessed by TCRdb itself: fastp quality trimming at Q25, MiXCR clonotype calling, in-frame beta chains only. For every CDR3 protein sequence, its rows merge into one entry that carries the most common genes and DNA. The sample contains tens of thousands of distinct CDR3 sequences, 25% to 35% of them found a single time. Roughly 1.9% of the sample goes to the ten largest clones. Sequences were obtained from naive CD4+ T cells sorted from blood. The intended sense of this specimen's cell subset or site label: naive CD4+ T cells, CD4+CD45RA+CD25-. The source is a female donor with breast cancer.

This clonotype has a handful of counts. The chain combines TRBV2 with TRBJ1-1, with D perhaps matching TRBD1 (6 bases). The V end lost 7 bases, the J end lost 5 bases, and 11 bases lay between the germline ends. Per germline, CDR1 SNHLY and CDR2 FYNNEI. This CDR3 is built from 12 residues. CDR3 DNA: TGTGCCAGCATGGGGGGACATACTGAAGCTTTCTTT. Translating gives CASMGGHTEAFF.

The gene calls are TRBV9 and TRBJ1-5, with a possible D match to TRBD1 (5 bases). Per the germline V gene, CDR1 is SGDLS and CDR2 is YYNGEE. The ends were cut back, 7 bases at V and 1 base at J, with 12 bases in the middle. There are 14 residues in the CDR3. In DNA form, the CDR3 reads TGTGCCAGCGGGGGACGGTCGAGCAATCAGCCCCAGCATTTT. This gives the protein CASGGRSSNQPQHF.

The gene calls are TRBV9 and TRBJ2-3, with a weak D call TRBD2 (6 bases). V was clipped by 1 base and J by 1 base, with 7 bases between them. The V gene's germline CDR1 is SGDLS and CDR2 YYNGEE. The CDR3 loop spans 14 amino acids. CDR3 bases: TGTGCCAGCAGCGTATCGGGGGGCACAGATACGCAGTATTTT. Translation gives CASSVSGGTDTQYF.

This sequence joins TRBV6-5 and TRBJ2-7, with D possibly matching TRBD2 (6 bases). Trimming took 4 bases from V and 7 from J, leaving 11 bases between them. This CDR3 region has 12 residues. CDR1 is MNHEY and CDR2 is SVGAGI in the germline V gene. CDR3 protein: CASSWSGREQYF. The CDR3 DNA reads TGTGCCAGCAGTTGGTCAGGGAGGGAGCAGTACTTC.

The V gene is TRBV12-3 or TRBV12-4, the J gene TRBJ2-7; 8 nucleotides agree with TRBD1. The CDR3 loop spans 14 amino acids. The V and J ends lost 5 bases and 0 bases, in that order; junction bases with no gene match: 3. CDR3 nucleotide sequence: TGTGCCAGCAGTAGGGACAGGACCTCCTACGAGCAGTACTTC. It codes for CASSRDRTSYEQYF.

This clonotype turned up a few times. The V call is TRBV5-8, the J call TRBJ2-2; a possible D gene is TRBD2 (5 bases). V dropped 3 bases and J dropped 1 base, with 16 bases sitting between them. The CDR3 is made up of 17 amino acids. The germline CDR1 and CDR2 sequences are SGHTS and YDEGEE. DNA for the CDR3: TGTGCCAGCAGCTATGGGAGAGGCCGAATGAACACCGGGGAGCTGTTTTTT. Protein: CASSYGRGRMNTGELFF.

This clonotype was seen a few times. The chain couples TRBV20-1 to TRBJ2-7; 9 bases match TRBD1. The junction had 16 bases not matched to a gene; V was cut back by 1 base and J by 6 bases. This CDR3 contains 17 residues. The germline V gene encodes CDR1 DFQATT and CDR2 SNEGSKA (reference sequence). The CDR3 DNA follows: TGCAGTGCTAGAGTTCGGGTCCGGGACAGGGATACGGGCGAGCAGTACTTC. It specifies CSARVRVRDRDTGEQYF.

This clonotype was seen many times. The chain couples TRBV6-1 to TRBJ2-7, with 8 bases lining up with TRBD1. The CDR3 runs to 14 residues. Germline trimming cut 8 bases from V and 6 bases from J; bases unmatched to any gene: 12. CDR1 is MNHNS and CDR2 is SASEGT in the germline V gene. For the CDR3, the DNA is TGTGCCAGCTCGAGGACAGGGTTGCGGGGCGAGCAGTACTTC. Its protein is CASSRTGLRGEQYF.

This clonotype was seen repeatedly, ten times or more. V is TRBV12-3 or TRBV12-4 and J is TRBJ1-2, with 8 bases matching TRBD1. The CDR3 consists of 13 residues. V was pared by 8 bases and J by 3 bases, with 5 bases of the junction left unmatched. The CDR3 here is CASCPDRDYGYTF. The CDR3, as DNA: TGTGCCAGCTGCCCGGACAGGGACTATGGCTACACCTTC.

This rearrangement joins TRBV7-9 to TRBJ2-1; D uncertain. Trimming cost V 2 bases and J 10 bases, with 12 bases left between them. The CDR3 has 13 amino acids. Germline-derived CDR1 and CDR2 are SEHNR and FQNEAQ (reference sequence). The CDR3 region has the DNA TGTGCCAGCAGCTTACTCAGCGTAGGGGAGCAGTTCTTC. Protein sequence: CASSLLSVGEQFF. Full variable domain (rest looked up from reference TRBV7-9 and TRBJ2-1): DTGVSQNPRHKITKRGQNVTFRCDPISEHNRLYWYRQTLGQGPEFLTYFQNEAQLEKSRLLSDRFSAERPKGSFSTLEIQRTEQGDSAMYLCASSLLSVGEQFFGPGTRLTVL.

In its sample, this clonotype was seen a few times. This sequence joins TRBV5-1 and TRBJ2-7; the D is unclear. Trimming removed 1 base from V and 0 bases from J, with 8 bases in between. The CDR3 has 14 residues. CDR1 is SGHRS and CDR2 is YFSETQ in the germline V gene. This chain's CDR3 is CASSLWANSYEQYF. CDR3 nucleotides: TGCGCCAGCAGCTTGTGGGCGAACTCCTACGAGCAGTACTTC.

This clonotype was observed a few times. The J gene is TRBJ1-4, the V gene TRBV15, with 8 bases fitting TRBD1. Germline CDR1 LNHNV, CDR2 YYDKDF (reference sequence). V dropped 2 bases and J dropped 5; count of bases not matched to a gene: 7. The CDR3 is made up of 16 amino acids. CDR3 nucleotides: TGTGCCACCAGCAGACGGACAGGGTCTGGGAATGAAAAACTGTTTTTT. Protein: CATSRRTGSGNEKLFF.

The chain employs TRBV28 and TRBJ2-3; D perhaps matches TRBD1 (6 bases). The length of the CDR3 is 15 residues. The V and J ends lost 5 bases and 3 bases respectively, with 15 bases between them. The V gene's germline CDR1 is MDHEN and CDR2 SYDVKM. The CDR3 loop reads CASSPTGYNTDTQYF. The CDR3 coding sequence is TGTGCCAGCAGTCCTACAGGGTACAATACAGATACGCAGTATTTT.

About this clonotype: This could be a read error, since a much larger clone is one nucleotide away. Here the CDR3 DNA reads TGCAGTGCTAGAGGCTCTCTCAATCAGCCCCGGCATTTT. Translation: CSARGSLNQPRHF. The chain carries TRBV20-1 and TRBJ1-5; D gene uncertain. CDR3 length equals 13 residues. The germline V gene has CDR1 DFQATT and CDR2 SNEGSKA (reference sequence).

J is TRBJ2-3 and V is TRBV12-5; D is perhaps TRBD1 or TRBD2 (6 bases each). V gave up 0 bases and J gave up 1 base, with 11 bases separating them. This CDR3 comprises 16 residues. The germline V gene has CDR1 LGHNT and CDR2 FRNRAP. The CDR3 region is CASGLVLEGGTDTQYF. The CDR3 coding sequence is TGTGCTAGTGGTTTGGTACTGGAGGGGGGCACAGATACGCAGTATTTT.

In the case of this clonotype: Since no conserved phenylalanine or tryptophan closes the CDR3, a read error is the likely cause. This chain links TRBV2 with TRBJ2-3; D possibly corresponds to TRBD1 (5 bases). From germline, CDR1 is SNHLY and CDR2 FYNNEI. This CDR3 has 13 amino acids. Trimming took 4 bases from V and 6 from J, leaving 11 bases between them. CDR3 nucleotide sequence: TGTGCCAGCAGTGGGGGCATGAGGGATACGCAGTATTGT. It specifies CASSGGMRDTQYC.

Points on this clonotype: At one of its ends the junction is not consistent with the germline gene, which may arise from a read error. This chain links TRBV7-9 with TRBJ2-3; possibly TRBD2 for D (5 bases). CDR1 is SEHNR and CDR2 is FQNEAQ in the germline V gene (reference sequence). The CDR3 has 15 residues. CDR3 in amino acids: CASSLMLASTDTQNF. As DNA, the CDR3 is TGTGCCAGCAGCTTAATGCTGGCTAGCACAGATACGCAGAATTTT. Variable domain in full (rest from reference TRBV7-9 and TRBJ2-3): DTGVSQNPRHKITKRGQNVTFRCDPISEHNRLYWYRQTLGQGPEFLTYFQNEAQLEKSRLLSDRFSAERPKGSFSTLEIQRTEQGDSAMYLCASSLMLASTDTQNFGPGTRLTVL.

This chain connects TRBV7-9 to TRBJ1-2, with D perhaps TRBD1 (5 bases). The CDR3 covers 16 residues. Trimming removed 1 base at V and 2 bases at J, with 14 bases between. CDR1 is SEHNR, CDR2 FQNEAQ, per germline (reference sequence). The CDR3 region is CASSLGGRGKNYGYTF. The CDR3 DNA reads as TGTGCCAGCAGCTTAGGCGGGAGGGGAAAAAACTATGGCTACACCTTC.

This clonotype was counted between two and nine times. The chain carries TRBV6-5 and TRBJ2-7; 8 bases are shared with TRBD1. The CDR3 runs to 16 residues. The germline V gene has CDR1 MNHEY and CDR2 SVGAGI. Unmatched junction bases numbered 8, after V lost 2 bases and J lost 2 bases. The CDR3 nucleotides read TGTGCCAGCAGTTACGACTCAGGGGGCGCAGCCTACGAGCAGTACTTC. Translating it yields CASSYDSGGAAYEQYF.

This clonotype has at least ten counts. This chain connects TRBV12-3 or TRBV12-4 to TRBJ2-5; D call uncertain. The CDR3 covers 12 residues. V dropped 4 bases and J dropped 5 bases, with 8 bases sitting between them. The CDR3 nucleotides are TGTGCCAGCAGTTCCGGGTTCGAGACCCAGTACTTC. Encoded protein: CASSSGFETQYF.

V usage is TRBV20-1 and J usage is TRBJ2-2; 10 bases are a match to TRBD1. Germline CDR1 and CDR2: DFQATT and SNEGSKA (reference sequence). The length of the CDR3 is 15 residues. V was clipped by 0 bases and J by 3 bases; unmatched bases: 1. CDR3 nucleotide sequence: TGCAGTGCTAGAGATGGGACAGGGGACACCGGGGAGCTGTTTTTT. Protein: CSARDGTGDTGELFF.

This chain joins TRBV7-9 and TRBJ2-1; 9 nucleotides align to TRBD2. The CDR3 loop spans 16 amino acids. V trimming: 2 bases; J trimming: 6 bases; junction bases outside the gene matches: 8. Germline V CDR1 and CDR2: SEHNR, FQNEAQ (reference sequence). The CDR3 region has the DNA TGTGCCAGCAGCTTACCACTACTAGCGGGCGGCAATGAGCAGTTCTTC. Its protein product is CASSLPLLAGGNEQFF.